One sample yielded the 23 T cell receptor beta chains listed below, sequenced in a study of blood T cell repertoires in COVID-19. The repertoire was sequenced with immunoSEQ multiplex PCR; TCRdb's copy has only in-frame clones and lacks some. The profile shows tens of thousands of clones, under 85% of them singletons. The sample consisted of peripheral blood. These receptors originate from a woman aged 80 or over with acute or convalescent COVID-19.

This clone appeared once. The genes are TRBV5-1 and TRBJ1-6; TRBD1 is a possible D gene (6 bases). CDR3 length equals 14 residues. The germline V gene encodes CDR1 SGHRS and CDR2 YFSETQ. V was trimmed by 1 base and J by 8 bases, leaving 10 bases between them. The CDR3 sequence is CASSLSGVDSPLHF. The CDR3 DNA follows: TGCGCCAGCAGCTTGTCAGGGGTGGATTCACCCCTCCACTTT.

This chain uses TRBV2 with TRBJ1-6; a weak D match, TRBD1 (6 bases). V was shortened by 6 bases and J by 7 bases, with 19 bases between the two germline ends. Per germline, CDR1 SNHLY and CDR2 FYNNEI. This CDR3 contains 16 residues. CDR3 DNA: TGTGCCAGCAGCGCCGTTCAGACAGGCTTGAATTCACCCCTCCACTTT. This sequence encodes CASSAVQTGLNSPLHF.

V gene TRBV30 combines with J gene TRBJ1-6; D may be TRBD1 (5 bases). CDR3 length: 13 residues. Trimming pared 3 bases from V and 10 bases from J, leaving 13 bases between. Germline CDR1 is GTSNPN and CDR2 is SVGIG (reference sequence). The CDR3: CAWSDPGGSPLHF. The CDR3, as DNA: TGTGCCTGGAGCGACCCGGGGGGGTCACCCCTCCACTTT.

The rearrangement uses TRBV5-1 and TRBJ1-4; 9 bases align to TRBD1. The CDR3 totals 17 residues. V lost 4 bases to trimming and J lost 7 bases; unmatched junction nucleotides: 14. Germline-derived CDR1 and CDR2 are SGHRS and YFSETQ. The CDR3 here is CASSRATGGSSGEKLFF. For the CDR3, the DNA is TGCGCCAGCAGCCGAGCTACAGGGGGCTCGAGCGGTGAAAAACTGTTTTTT.

The chain combines TRBV5-1 with TRBJ1-1; D possibly corresponds to TRBD1 (6 bases). The CDR3 length is 14 residues. Trimming shortened V by 3 bases and J by 5 bases, and 14 bases separated the two germline ends. Germline V gene lookup returns CDR1 SGHRS and CDR2 YFSETQ. This CDR3 is CASSSGVGGTEAFF. The CDR3 DNA reads as TGCGCCAGCAGCTCAGGGGTTGGAGGTACTGAAGCTTTCTTT.

The chain combines TRBV6-5 with TRBJ2-7, with 10 bases aligning to TRBD1. V shed 7 bases, J shed 3 bases, and the junction held 9 bases outside the gene matches. Germline V CDR1 and CDR2: MNHEY, SVGAGI. The CDR3 spans 15 residues. CDR3 protein: CASTISGTGVYEQYF. The CDR3 region has the DNA TGTGCCAGCACTATTTCCGGGACAGGGGTCTACGAGCAGTACTTC.

The chain uses TRBV7-6 and TRBJ1-5; TRBD1 aligns across 8 bases. V lost 5 bases, J lost 1 base, and 7 bases stayed unmatched. Germline-derived CDR1 and CDR2 are SGHVS and FNYEAQ. This CDR3 has 16 amino acids. This CDR3 is CASSRGDRTSNQPQHF. CDR3 coding DNA: TGTGCCAGCAGCCGAGGGGACAGGACCAGCAATCAGCCCCAGCATTTT.

The chain links TRBV5-6 to TRBJ1-2, with D possibly TRBD1 on 6 matching bases. CDR3 length equals 13 residues. The germline gives CDR1 SGHDT, CDR2 YYEEEE. Trimming pared 5 bases from V and 10 bases from J, leaving 18 bases between. The CDR3 sequence is CASRTDKGGSYTF. Here the CDR3 DNA reads TGTGCCAGCAGAACGGACAAGGGGGGGTCCTACACCTTC.

The chain links TRBV6-6 to TRBJ2-5; no clear D. Trimming pared 2 bases from V and 5 bases from J, leaving 12 bases between. Germline V lookup: CDR1 MNHNY, CDR2 SVGAGI (reference sequence). This CDR3 spans 14 amino acids. CDR3 in amino acids: CASSYGPPSETQYF. CDR3 sequence (DNA): TGTGCCAGCAGTTACGGGCCCCCCTCGGAGACCCAGTACTTC.

The chain uses TRBV11-2 and TRBJ2-7; 10 bases align to TRBD2. After removal of 5 bases from V and 3 bases from J, the junction contained 7 bases not matched to a gene. The CDR3 covers 15 residues. Germline loops: CDR1 SGHAT, CDR2 FQNNGV. The CDR3 sequence: CASSLLAGPNYEQYF. CDR3 DNA: TGTGCCAGCAGCCTACTAGCGGGACCGAACTACGAGCAGTACTTC.

The chain recombines TRBV19 with TRBJ1-2, with TRBD1 identical over 8 bases. Germline V gene lookup returns CDR1 LNHDA and CDR2 SQIVND (reference sequence). V was clipped by 7 bases and J by 5 bases; unmatched bases: 15. The CDR3 sequence is 16 residues long. In DNA form, the CDR3 reads TGTGCCAGTAACCTTGGTCCGGGACAGGACTATTATGGCTACACCTTC. Its translation: CASNLGPGQDYYGYTF.

The V and J genes are TRBV24-1 and TRBJ2-3, with TRBD1 matching over 9 bases. V trimming: 6 bases; J trimming: 6 bases; junction bases outside the gene matches: 6. The CDR3 totals 14 residues. Germline V lookup: CDR1 KGHDR, CDR2 SFDVKD. CDR3 sequence (DNA): TGTGCCACCAGTCAAGGGGACAGGGCCGATACGCAGTATTTT. Translated: CATSQGDRADTQYF.

V gene TRBV27 combines with J gene TRBJ2-1; 15 bases fit TRBD2. The trim removed 5 bases at V and 2 bases at J, leaving 16 bases unmatched. Per germline, CDR1 MNHEY and CDR2 SMNVEV (reference sequence). This CDR3 has 21 residues. CDR3 loop: CASSPLRTSGRAPVPYNEQFF. In nucleotides, the CDR3 is TGTGCCAGCAGTCCGCTCAGGACTAGCGGGAGGGCCCCAGTCCCCTACAATGAGCAGTTCTTC.

V gene TRBV19 combines with J gene TRBJ2-1, with 7 bases lining up with TRBD2. The V segment lost 6 bases and the J segment 7 bases; nucleotides outside the gene matches: 12. This CDR3 contains 15 residues. Germline V gene data show CDR1 as LNHDA and CDR2 as SQIVND (reference sequence). The CDR3 DNA sequence: TGTGCCAGTAGGACCCATCGGACTAGGATGAATGAGCAGTTCTTC. Residues: CASRTHRTRMNEQFF.

This chain connects TRBV2 to TRBJ2-2; D may be TRBD1 (8 bases). Trimming cost V 4 bases and J 3 bases, with 15 bases left between them. This CDR3 is built from 16 residues. Germline V gives CDR1 SNHLY, CDR2 FYNNEI. The CDR3 loop reads CASSARTGRDTGELFF. CDR3 sequence (DNA): TGTGCCAGCAGTGCGCGGACAGGGAGGGACACCGGGGAGCTGTTTTTT.

The rearrangement uses TRBV19 and TRBJ2-2; 9 bases map to TRBD2. V lost 3 bases to trimming and J lost 0 bases; unmatched junction nucleotides: 2. In germline, CDR1 is LNHDA, CDR2 SQIVND (reference sequence). CDR3 length: 16 residues. The DNA of the CDR3 is TGTGCCAGTAGTATGTTAGCGGGGGCGAACACCGGGGAGCTGTTTTTT. This gives the protein CASSMLAGANTGELFF.

V and J are TRBV6-2 or TRBV6-3 and TRBJ2-5; 11 bases are shared with TRBD2. From germline, CDR1 is MNHEY and CDR2 SVGEGT. V was clipped by 0 bases and J by 1 base; unmatched bases: 13. The CDR3 has 20 amino acids. The CDR3 reads CASSYSLGLAVLGGQETQYF. DNA for the CDR3: TGTGCCAGCAGTTACTCATTGGGACTAGCGGTGTTAGGCGGCCAAGAGACCCAGTACTTC.

The genes are TRBV9 and TRBJ2-2; tentative D call: TRBD1 (5 bases). The CDR3 has 15 residues. The V gene's germline CDR1 is SGDLS and CDR2 YYNGEE. V lost 4 bases and J 4 bases, leaving 14 bases between the germline ends. The CDR3 DNA reads as TGTGCCAGCAGCCCGAACCAGGGTAGCACCGGGGAGCTGTTTTTT. Translating it yields CASSPNQGSTGELFF.

The genes are TRBV19 and TRBJ1-5; 9 bases agree with TRBD1. V shed 4 bases, J shed 0 bases, and the junction held 4 bases outside the gene matches. Looked up from germline, CDR1 is LNHDA and CDR2 is SQIVND (reference sequence). The CDR3 consists of 16 residues. CDR3 sequence reads: CASSTRTGASNQPQHF. DNA for the CDR3: TGTGCCAGTAGTACACGGACAGGGGCTAGCAATCAGCCCCAGCATTTT.

The chain has TRBV19 and TRBJ1-5; possible D gene TRBD1, 5 bases. Trimming stripped 2 bases from V and 5 bases from J, with 13 bases between. Germline CDR1 reads LNHDA; CDR2 reads SQIVND (reference sequence). The CDR3 totals 15 residues. As DNA, the CDR3 is TGTGCCAGTAGTATAAGGCAGGGAGGACATCAGCCCCAGCATTTT. It translates to CASSIRQGGHQPQHF.

The chain employs TRBV5-1 and TRBJ2-1; 10 nucleotides agree with TRBD1. Germline CDR1 SGHRS, CDR2 YFSETQ. This CDR3 has 16 residues. V was clipped by 4 bases and J by 10 bases; unmatched bases: 14. The CDR3 here is CASSTSRDRGIWEQFF. In DNA, the CDR3 is TGCGCCAGCAGCACCTCAAGGGACAGGGGCATCTGGGAGCAGTTCTTC.

This rearrangement joins TRBV6-1 to TRBJ2-2, with TRBD2 identical over 9 bases. V shed 4 bases, J shed 1 base, and the junction held 4 bases outside the gene matches. Germline V gene data show CDR1 as MNHNS and CDR2 as SASEGT. This CDR3 is built from 16 residues. CDR3 sequence: CASSAAGGLNTGELFF. The CDR3 nucleotides are TGTGCCAGCAGTGCTGCGGGGGGGCTGAACACCGGGGAGCTGTTTTTT.

Only a few counts were recorded for this clone. J is TRBJ2-3 and V is TRBV24-1, with D perhaps TRBD1 (5 bases). CDR3 size: 12 residues. The germline V gene encodes CDR1 KGHDR and CDR2 SFDVKD. Trimming pared 6 bases from V and 6 bases from J, leaving 9 bases between. The DNA of the CDR3 is TGTGCCACCAGTCGGGCAGGGGATACGCAGTATTTT. Translation: CATSRAGDTQYF.